A selection of T cell receptor beta chains follows, all from one sample in a study of response to subunit inactivated influenza vaccine. TCRdb analysed the RT-PCR reads with MiXCR anew, one entry per CDR3 protein. The sample includes roughly 550,000 distinct CDR3 sequences, roughly 25% seen only once; the top ten take under 3.5%. This sample also belongs to another study, concerning T cells expressing NK-cell markers.

Sequenced here: CD4+ T cells sorted from PBMCs, sampled 11 to 12 days after vaccination. All receptors come from a man aged 45 to 65 who received an inactivated influenza vaccine. Both conserved end residues are part of each CDR3. A D gene is named only where the DNA matches it firmly. Rows give clone size only sometimes, using once, few, many, or a class for an expanded clone.

TRBJ1-5 | 15 | . | TRBV29-1 | TRBD1 | CSASSGTDSNQPQHF | TGCAGCGCCTCATCCGGGACAGATAGCAATCAGCCCCAGCATTTT
TRBJ2-7 | 16 | . | TRBV7-2 | TRBD2 | CASSLYGLAGTYEQYF | TGTGCCAGCAGCTTATACGGACTAGCGGGAACCTACGAGCAGTACTTC
TRBJ1-2 | 13 | few | TRBV6-6 | TRBD1 | CASSYRTGVGYTF | TGTGCCAGCAGTTACAGGACAGGGGTAGGCTACACCTTC
TRBJ1-1 | 14 | many | TRBV7-2 | . | CASSWGGLNTEAFF | TGTGCCAGCAGCTGGGGCGGCCTGAACACTGAAGCTTTCTTT
TRBJ2-1 | 12 | few | TRBV10-3 | TRBD1 | CAISGDRVEQFF | TGTGCCATCAGCGGTGACAGGGTTGAGCAGTTCTTC
TRBJ1-5 | 13 | . | TRBV20-1 | . | CSASRLSNQPQHF | TGCAGTGCTAGTCGGCTTAGCAATCAGCCCCAGCATTTT
TRBJ2-1 | 15 | . | TRBV5-1 | . | CASSPSGLTYNEQFF | TGCGCCAGCAGCCCTTCGGGACTTACCTACAATGAGCAGTTCTTC
TRBJ2-1 | 15 | few | TRBV6-2/TRBV6-3 | TRBD2 | CASSLSGGGNNEQFF | TGTGCCAGCAGTCTTAGCGGGGGAGGGAACAATGAGCAGTTCTTC
TRBJ1-2 | 12 | few | TRBV6-2/TRBV6-3 | . | CASSYMSYGYTF | TGTGCCAGCAGTTACATGTCCTATGGCTACACCTTC
TRBJ1-6 | 16 | once | TRBV7-8 | . | CASSLAGRGTSSPLHF | TGTGCCAGCAGCTTAGCGGGCCGGGGAACTAGCTCACCCCTCCACTTT
TRBJ1-1 | 16 | many | TRBV7-2 | . | CASSFTVRRTNTEAFF | TGTGCCAGCAGCTTCACCGTCCGACGGACGAACACTGAAGCTTTCTTT
TRBJ2-3 | 16 | . | TRBV24-1 | TRBD2 | CATNPGRGFGTDTQYF | TGTGCCACCAACCCCGGGAGGGGCTTCGGCACAGATACGCAGTATTTT
TRBJ2-5 | 17 | . | TRBV5-1 | TRBD2 | CASSPGTSGRRGETQYF | TGCGCCAGCAGCCCAGGGACTAGCGGGAGAAGGGGAGAGACCCAGTACTTC
TRBJ2-7 | 14 | . | TRBV20-1 | . | CTASTPGLPYEQYF | TGCACTGCTAGTACCCCGGGGCTGCCCTACGAGCAGTACTTC
TRBJ2-1 | 15 | . | TRBV6-4 | . | CASSDSWGPYNEQFF | TGTGCCAGCAGTGACTCATGGGGGCCCTACAATGAGCAGTTCTTC
TRBJ2-3 | 21 | . | TRBV10-3 | TRBD1 | CAISESLAGTRDRGGTDTQYF | TGTGCCATCAGTGAGTCACTTGCGGGGACCAGGGACAGGGGTGGAACAGATACGCAGTATTTT
TRBJ2-3 | 14 | many | TRBV5-1 | . | CASSPDPGSDTQYF | TGCGCCAGCAGCCCCGACCCTGGATCAGATACGCAGTATTTT
TRBJ2-2 | 14 | few | TRBV12-3/TRBV12-4 | TRBD2 | CASSFAGDGGELFF | TGTGCCAGCAGTTTTGCGGGAGATGGCGGGGAGCTGTTTTTT
TRBJ2-2 | 12 | few | TRBV20-1 | . | CSARDWLGELFF | TGCAGTGCCAGGGACTGGTTGGGGGAGCTGTTTTTT
TRBJ1-6 | 14 | . | TRBV4-3 | TRBD1 | CASSRTGPNSPLHF | TGCGCCAGCAGCCGGACAGGACCTAATTCACCCCTCCACTTT
TRBJ2-3 | 12 | few | TRBV20-1 | . | CSATQGTDTQYF | TGCAGTGCAACGCAGGGCACAGATACGCAGTATTTT
TRBJ2-7 | 15 | few | TRBV5-6 | . | CASSSRAILSYEQYF | TGTGCCAGCAGCTCTAGAGCGATCCTTTCCTACGAGCAGTACTTC
TRBJ1-5 | 17 | . | TRBV6-1 | TRBD1 | CASSQRQGFALNQPQHF | TGTGCCAGCAGTCAACGACAGGGGTTTGCCCTCAATCAGCCCCAGCACTTT
TRBJ1-1 | 14 | . | TRBV5-1 | . | CASSTTASNTEAFF | TGCGCCAGCAGCACTACGGCGTCGAACACTGAAGCTTTCTTT
TRBJ2-5 | 16 | . | TRBV30 | TRBD2 | CAWSAGTTTPAETQYF | TGTGCCTGGAGTGCCGGGACTACAACCCCCGCAGAGACCCAGTACTTC
TRBJ1-5 | 12 | . | TRBV25-1 | . | CASSAANQPQHF | TGTGCCAGCAGTGCTGCGAATCAGCCCCAGCATTTT
TRBJ1-4 | 11 | . | TRBV12-3/TRBV12-4 | . | CASSLGGWLFF | TGTGCCAGCAGTTTGGGGGGGTGGCTGTTTTTT
TRBJ2-3 | 13 | few | TRBV20-1 | . | CSARGGRENTQYF | TGCAGTGCTAGGGGGGGTCGTGAAAATACGCAGTATTTT
TRBJ2-2 | 14 | few | TRBV20-1 | TRBD1 | CSAPDRRGPGELFF | TGCAGTGCCCCGGACAGGCGAGGGCCCGGGGAGCTGTTTTTT
TRBJ1-1 | 14 | few | TRBV5-1 | . | CASSLGGKGTEAFF | TGCGCCAGCAGCTTGGGGGGCAAGGGCACTGAAGCTTTCTTT
TRBJ1-5 | 12 | . | TRBV10-2 | . | CASSLKDQPQHF | TGCGCCAGCAGCCTGAAGGATCAGCCCCAGCATTTT
TRBJ2-1 | 15 | few | TRBV6-6 | TRBD2 | CASSYRLAGVGEQFF | TGTGCCAGCAGTTACCGGCTAGCGGGGGTCGGTGAGCAGTTCTTC
TRBJ1-4 | 13 | . | TRBV12-3/TRBV12-4 | . | CASSLGGNEKLFF | TGTGCCAGCAGTTTGGGGGGGAATGAAAAACTGTTTTTT
TRBJ2-1 | 14 | few | TRBV5-1 | . | CASSLDPGGNEQFF | TGCGCCAGCAGCTTGGACCCTGGGGGCAATGAGCAGTTCTTC
TRBJ2-5 | 13 | . | TRBV27 | . | CASSEASQETQYF | TGTGCCAGCAGTGAAGCGAGCCAAGAGACCCAGTACTTC
TRBJ1-2 | 18 | . | TRBV6-5 | TRBD1 | CASSYRAGTGGLIYGYTF | TGTGCCAGCAGTTACCGGGCCGGGACAGGGGGTTTAATCTATGGCTACACCTTC
TRBJ2-5 | 13 | few | TRBV20-1 | TRBD1 | CSAVETGGETQYF | TGCAGTGCCGTCGAGACAGGGGGGGAGACCCAGTACTTC
TRBJ2-2 | 16 | few | TRBV18 | . | CASSPFAGNFAGELFF | TGTGCCAGCTCACCATTCGCCGGGAACTTCGCCGGGGAGCTGTTTTTT
TRBJ2-1 | 15 | . | TRBV11-2 | . | CASSPTIGFANEQFF | TGTGCCAGCAGCCCCACCATAGGGTTTGCGAATGAGCAGTTCTTC
TRBJ2-1 | 16 | few | TRBV18 | . | CASSPPGLGASDEQFF | TGTGCCAGCTCACCACCGGGTCTGGGAGCTTCCGATGAGCAGTTCTTC
TRBJ2-3 | 16 | . | TRBV7-2 | . | CASGARRGATWDTQYF | TGTGCCAGCGGAGCCCGTCGGGGGGCGACATGGGATACGCAGTATTTT